Presented here are 24 T cell receptor beta chains from one specimen sequenced in a study of cytomegalovirus exposure and HLA in healthy donors. Both 60 Vbeta primers and 13 Jbeta primers went into the PCR. The repertoire was sequenced with immunoSEQ multiplex PCR; TCRdb's copy has only in-frame clones and lacks some. Of roughly 120,000 clones listed, 55% to 75% are singletons. Source material: PBMCs. These receptors were collected from a man between 25 and 39 years old in good health and CMV-seropositive.

This clone was observed a handful of times. The chain joins TRBV23-1 to TRBJ2-7; unclear D gene. TRBV23-1 is filed as an ORF, its function uncertain. Trimming stripped 1 base from V and 3 bases from J, with 22 bases between. The CDR3 has 18 residues. The DNA for the CDR3 is TGCGCCAGCAGTCAATTTCGAACTGGCGGAGCTCCTATCTACGAGCAGTACTTC. The encoded protein is CASSQFRTGGAPIYEQYF.

This clone was observed a handful of times. This chain joins TRBV6-5 and TRBJ2-7, with D hard to call. The CDR3 runs 15 residues. Germline V gene data show CDR1 as MNHEY and CDR2 as SVGAGI. V gave up 0 bases and J gave up 0 bases, with 9 bases separating them. The CDR3 sequence: CASSYSSLYSYEQYF. In nucleotides, the CDR3 is TGTGCCAGCAGTTACTCGTCTCTGTACTCCTACGAGCAGTACTTC.

CDR3 coding DNA: TGTGCGGCGGGGTTTAGCTCCTACAATGAGCAGTTCTTC. It is translated as CAAGFSSYNEQFF. This chain links TRBV18 with TRBJ2-1, with a weak D call TRBD2 (6 bases). The CDR3 totals 13 residues. Germline CDR1 and CDR2: KGHSH and LQKENI.

This clone was picked up a small number of times. The J gene is TRBJ1-1, the V gene TRBV10-1; TRBD1 is a possible D gene (5 bases). The germline CDR1 and CDR2 sequences are WNHNN and SYGVQD (reference sequence). Trimming shortened V by 2 bases and J by 10 bases, and 14 bases separated the two germline ends. This CDR3 comprises 13 residues. The CDR3 protein is CASSEIALQGAFF. The CDR3 DNA reads as TGCGCCAGCAGTGAGATAGCCCTGCAGGGAGCTTTCTTT.

The chain joins TRBV27 to TRBJ2-1; 12 bases agree with TRBD2. Trimming took 8 bases from V and 8 from J; bases not matched to a gene: 16. Germline CDR1 MNHEY, CDR2 SMNVEV (reference sequence). This CDR3 has 17 amino acids. The CDR3 nucleotides read TGTGCCAGCCGGGCTAGCGGGAGGGCCGGTCGGTTTTATGAGCAGTTCTTC. Its translation: CASRASGRAGRFYEQFF.

This chain links TRBV5-1 with TRBJ2-7, with 8 bases that match TRBD1. The ends lost 2 bases at V and 5 bases at J; junction bases unmatched: 6. The germline V gene encodes CDR1 SGHRS and CDR2 YFSETQ. This CDR3 contains 14 residues. CDR3 coding DNA: TGCGCCAGCAGCTTTGGACAGGGCGGACACGAGCAGTACTTC. Translating it yields CASSFGQGGHEQYF.

The V and J genes are TRBV5-1 and TRBJ2-1, with 10 positions matching TRBD1. J was trimmed by 5 bases and V by 4 bases; bases with no gene match: 6. Germline lookup yields CDR1 SGHRS and CDR2 YFSETQ. This CDR3 is built from 15 residues. CDR3 DNA: TGCGCCAGCAGCCCGGACAGGGGGGTGGACAATGAGCAGTTCTTC. Protein sequence: CASSPDRGVDNEQFF.

This clone has only one observation. At one boundary the junction diverges from the germline segment, which might be a read error. The chain has TRBV7-9 and TRBJ1-3; D not resolved. Germline values: CDR1 SEHNR, CDR2 FQNEAQ (reference sequence). The CDR3 is 13 residues long. The CDR3 here is CSSSLVYGNTIYF. In nucleotides, the CDR3 is TGTTCCAGCAGCTTAGTTTATGGAAACACCATATATTTT.

V gene TRBV19 combines with J gene TRBJ2-3, with 11 bases identical to TRBD2. The CDR3 has 14 amino acids. Germline values: CDR1 LNHDA, CDR2 SQIVND (reference sequence). Germline trimming cut 1 base from V and 6 bases from J; bases unmatched to any gene: 0. This chain's CDR3 is CASSIASGGDTQYF. The CDR3 DNA is TGTGCCAGTAGTATAGCTAGCGGGGGGGATACGCAGTATTTT.

There are a few counts of this clone. The chain is built from TRBV10-2 and TRBJ2-2; no firm D call. Germline V CDR1 and CDR2: WSHSY, SAAADI. V was trimmed by 6 bases and J by 3 bases, leaving 8 bases between them. The CDR3 length is 13 residues. In DNA, the CDR3 is TGCGCCAGCAGGCAGGCAGACACCGGGGAGCTGTTTTTT. Amino acids: CASRQADTGELFF.

The chain joins TRBV25-1 to TRBJ1-5, with D possibly TRBD1 on 5 matching bases. With 3 bases removed from V and 8 bases from J, the gap between germline ends came to 11 bases. The CDR3 runs to 13 residues. Germline V gives CDR1 MGHDK, CDR2 SYGVNS. CDR3: CASSEGGFEPQHF. CDR3 DNA: TGTGCCAGCAGTGAGGGGGGATTCGAGCCCCAGCATTTT. Using reference TRBV25-1 and TRBJ1-5 for the parts outside the CDR3, the full variable domain is EADIYQTPRYLVIGTGKKITLECSQTMGHDKMYWYQQDPGMELHLIHYSYGVNSTEKGDLSSESTVSRIRTEHFPLTLESARPSHTSQYLCASSEGGFEPQHFGDGTRLSIL.

This chain uses TRBV10-2 with TRBJ1-2, with a tentative D call TRBD1 (5 bases). The CDR3 extends over 14 amino acids. Germline V gene sequence: CDR1 WSHSY, CDR2 SAAADI. Trimming stripped 4 bases from V and 5 bases from J, with 14 bases between. CDR3 DNA: TGCGCCAGCAGTGGGGGGGTCCGGCCGTATGGCTACACCTTC. Translated, it gives CASSGGVRPYGYTF.

This clone was counted between two and nine times. V gene TRBV29-1 combines with J gene TRBJ1-4, with D perhaps TRBD1 (5 bases). Trimming removed 3 bases from V and 8 bases from J, with 13 bases in between. This CDR3 region has 13 residues. Germline-derived CDR1 and CDR2 are SQVTM and ANQGSEA. The CDR3 DNA sequence: TGCAGCGTTGAGGGGGGTCTTAGAGAAAAACTGTTTTTT. Its translation: CSVEGGLREKLFF.

CDR3 coding DNA: TGTGCCAGCAGCTTACGAGACAGGGTTGTATCTTCTTACAATGAGCAGTTCTTC. Its protein product is CASSLRDRVVSSYNEQFF. The chain carries TRBV21-1 and TRBJ2-1; the table's TRBD1 call for D was not verified on the DNA. TRBV21-1 is described as a pseudogene. This CDR3 is 18 amino acids long.

This clone was detected only once. The chain is built from TRBV18 and TRBJ1-2; D is ambiguous. The CDR3 contains 16 residues. V dropped 3 bases and J dropped 5 bases, with 19 bases sitting between them. CDR1 and CDR2 from the germline V gene are KGHSH and LQKENI. The CDR3 DNA is TGTGCCAGCTCACCGAGCGCAGCCGCCGCGGGTTATGGCTACACCTTC. It translates to CASSPSAAAAGYGYTF.

The V call is TRBV5-1, the J call TRBJ1-2; no clear D. The CDR3 has 14 amino acids. V lost 0 bases to trimming and J lost 8 bases, with 14 bases between them. Per the germline V gene, CDR1 is SGHRS and CDR2 is YFSETQ. CDR3 nucleotides: TGCGCCAGCAGCTTGGTACGGCCCCGGGAGGGCTACACCTTC. Amino acid sequence: CASSLVRPREGYTF.

The rearrangement links TRBV21-1 to TRBJ2-7; TRBD1, the D gene given by the table, was not confirmed from the DNA. TRBV21-1 is a known pseudogene. The CDR3 runs to 14 residues. CDR3 in amino acids: CASSRATTSYEQYF. The CDR3 bases are TGTGCCAGCAGCAGGGCGACCACCTCCTACGAGCAGTACTTC.

This clone was seen only once. Other nucleotide sequences from this sample produce the same CDR3. The chain combines TRBV2 with TRBJ2-7; D call uncertain. CDR1 and CDR2 from the germline V gene are SNHLY and FYNNEI. V lost 6 bases, J lost 0 bases, and 6 bases lay in between. This CDR3 contains 12 residues. CDR3 amino acids: CASSASSYEQYF. The CDR3 nucleotides read TGTGCCAGCAGCGCTAGCTCCTACGAGCAGTACTTC.

This clone was seen only a few times. The rearrangement uses TRBV11-2 and TRBJ2-7, with unresolved D. CDR3 length equals 14 residues. Trimming pared 0 bases from V and 0 bases from J, leaving 6 bases between. Germline V gives CDR1 SGHAT, CDR2 FQNNGV. CDR3 nucleotides: TGTGCCAGCAGCTTAGACCGAGACTCCTACGAGCAGTACTTC. Translated: CASSLDRDSYEQYF.

The gene calls are TRBV5-1 and TRBJ2-7, with TRBD2 matching over 7 bases. CDR1 is SGHRS, CDR2 YFSETQ, per germline. V lost 5 bases and J lost 6; bases outside the gene matches: 8. CDR3 length equals 13 residues. The CDR3 here is CASSWAGVPEQYF. In DNA form, the CDR3 reads TGCGCCAGCAGTTGGGCGGGAGTCCCCGAGCAGTACTTC.

The chain couples TRBV4-1 to TRBJ1-1, with 9 bases identical to TRBD1. The CDR3 is 16 residues long. V was pared by 0 bases and J by 10 bases, with 12 bases of the junction left unmatched. The germline V gene has CDR1 MGHRA and CDR2 YSYEKL. Written as DNA, the CDR3 is TGCGCCAGCAGCCAAGATTCGGTCCGGACAGGGGCGAGAGCTTTCTTT. Its protein is CASSQDSVRTGARAFF.

This chain uses TRBV25-1 with TRBJ1-1; D unresolved. Germline V gene lookup returns CDR1 MGHDK and CDR2 SYGVNS. The V end was cut by 1 base, the J end by 3 bases, with 9 bases between. This CDR3 is 14 amino acids long. CDR3 sequence: CASSESVVYTEAFF. CDR3 DNA sequence: TGTGCCAGCAGTGAATCGGTGGTCTACACTGAAGCTTTCTTT.

V and J are TRBV2 and TRBJ1-2, with D possibly matching TRBD1 (5 bases). Germline V gene lookup returns CDR1 SNHLY and CDR2 FYNNEI. CDR3 length equals 14 residues. V gave up 5 bases and J gave up 5 bases, with 15 bases separating them. CDR3 in DNA: TGTGCCAGCAGTCCCGGGGGAACCCAATATGGCTACACCTTC. It is translated as CASSPGGTQYGYTF.

V and J are TRBV19 and TRBJ2-1, with 8 bases fitting TRBD1. The ends lost 3 bases at V and 4 bases at J; junction bases unmatched: 8. Germline lookup yields CDR1 LNHDA and CDR2 SQIVND (reference sequence). The CDR3 has 16 amino acids. CDR3 bases: TGTGCCAGTAGTATTTTACAGGGGGGCTCGTACAATGAGCAGTTCTTC. Translating gives CASSILQGGSYNEQFF.